This T cell receptor beta chain is drawn from a study of T cells expressing NK-cell markers. Background on the study: All TCR beta repertoires analysed originated from sorted CD3+CD56+NKG2C+, CD3+CD56+NKG2C- and CD3+CD56-NKG2C+ T cells. Among eight sequenced donors, seven carried HCMV seropositivity while one was seronegative.

UMIs accompanied the 5'RACE template switching by which TCR beta cDNA was made. With the 5' RACE reads reprocessed, TCRdb shows one record per CDR3 protein and no DNA. This sample carries a few hundred thousand distinct CDR3 sequences, with over 4% going to the ten biggest clones. The CDR3 spans 21 residues. Germline loops: CDR1 LNHDA, CDR2 SQIVND (reference sequence). This TCR derives from a man aged 18-69 years in good health. The J gene is TRBJ2-4, the V gene TRBV19; checking the TCRdb D call of TRBD1 is not possible without DNA. Input material: blood T cells: a sorted CD56 or NKG2C T cell subset, CD4+ or CD8+ T cells, or bulk PBMC T cells (not recorded which). The CDR3 sequence is CASSISPARQGAIVAKNIQYF.